Shown below are 18 T cell receptor beta chains from a single sample sequenced in a study of T cells in Graves' hyperthyroidism and ophthalmopathy. TCR beta CDR3 regions were amplified from RNA. TCR CDR3 underwent first-round RT-PCR with the HTBI primer set. TCRdb re-derived calls from the multiplex PCR reads in MiXCR, one entry per CDR3 protein. The sample records approximately 270,000 distinct CDR3 sequences, more than 14% being singletons. Specimen: blood. The receptors come from a woman in her thirties or forties with Graves' hyperthyroidism that later progressed to Graves' ophthalmopathy.

This clonotype was counted at least ten times. The gene calls are TRBV10-3 and TRBJ2-1; D is possibly TRBD2 (7 bases). V was shortened by 6 bases and J by 7 bases, with 16 bases between the two germline ends. CDR3 length: 14 residues. The germline gives CDR1 ENHRY, CDR2 SYGVKD. The CDR3 bases are TGTGCCATCAGGGGGGGGGCCCATGGGAATGAGCAGTTCTTC. Encoded protein: CAIRGGAHGNEQFF.

This clonotype was seen repeatedly, ten times or more. This rearrangement joins TRBV18 to TRBJ2-3, with 11 bases aligning to TRBD2. The CDR3 runs 16 residues. The J segment lost 8 bases and the V segment lost 5 bases, leaving 12 bases of the junction unmatched. The V gene's germline CDR1 is KGHSH and CDR2 LQKENI. This chain's CDR3 is CASSRKTSGTPRTQYF. The CDR3 DNA is TGTGCCAGCTCAAGAAAGACTAGCGGGACCCCCCGTACGCAGTATTTT.

The genes are TRBV20-1 and TRBJ2-1; 15 bases map to TRBD2. The CDR3 has 14 residues. Germline V gene data show CDR1 as DFQATT and CDR2 as SNEGSKA (reference sequence). V lost 5 bases to trimming and J lost 5 bases; unmatched junction nucleotides: 1. The CDR3 sequence is CSARTSGRDNEQFF. The CDR3 DNA is TGCAGTGCTCGGACTAGCGGGAGGGACAATGAGCAGTTCTTC.

The table lists this clonotype with many counts. The chain carries TRBV13 and TRBJ2-1; 10 nucleotides match TRBD2. This CDR3 is built from 15 residues. The V and J ends lost 6 bases and 5 bases, in that order; junction bases with no gene match: 7. Germline CDR1 PRHDT, CDR2 FYEKMQ (reference sequence). The CDR3 nucleotides read TGTGCCAGCAGGCCCCAGCGGGAGGGAAACAATGAGCAGTTCTTC. Residues: CASRPQREGNNEQFF.

This clonotype was detected ten times or more. This chain joins TRBV2 and TRBJ2-5; 8 positions match TRBD1. Per the germline V gene, CDR1 is SNHLY and CDR2 is FYNNEI. The CDR3 totals 15 residues. Trimming cost V 6 bases and J 5 bases; bases outside gene matches: 11. The CDR3 DNA reads as TGTGCCAGCAGGATCCGGGGGAACAGGGGGGAGACCCAGTACTTC. Protein: CASRIRGNRGETQYF.

This clonotype appeared many times. The chain is built from TRBV28 and TRBJ2-5, with D hard to call. The CDR3 is 12 amino acids. Germline assignment: CDR1 MDHEN and CDR2 SYDVKM. Trimming left V 7 bases short and J 1 base short, with 7 bases between. In DNA, the CDR3 is TGTGCCAGCAAAGGGTTCCAAGAGACCCAGTACTTC. Residues: CASKGFQETQYF.

The chain links TRBV11-2 to TRBJ1-2, with a tentative D call TRBD1 (5 bases). The V end lost 0 bases, the J end lost 2 bases, and 7 bases lay between the germline ends. CDR1 is SGHAT and CDR2 is FQNNGV in the germline V gene. The CDR3 has 14 amino acids. The CDR3 coding sequence is TGTGCCAGCAGCTTAGAGGGGGGGAACTATGGCTACACCTTC. Translated, it gives CASSLEGGNYGYTF.

CDR3 nucleotides: TGCGCCAGCAGCTTTCGGCAGGGCTACGAGCAGTACTTC. As protein: CASSFRQGYEQYF. The rearrangement joins TRBV5-1 to TRBJ2-7; TRBD1 might be the D (5 bases). The ends were cut back, 2 bases at V and 3 bases at J, with 9 bases in the middle. Germline V gene sequence: CDR1 SGHRS, CDR2 YFSETQ. The CDR3 loop spans 13 amino acids.

This clonotype was picked up a small number of times. Here the CDR3 reads CSVSGPNYNEQFF. Here the CDR3 DNA reads TGCAGTGTTTCGGGACCGAACTACAATGAGCAGTTCTTC. J is TRBJ2-1 and V is TRBV20-1; D assignment may be TRBD1 or TRBD2 (5 bases each). Germline V lookup: CDR1 DFQATT, CDR2 SNEGSKA (reference sequence). The V gene lost 7 bases and the J gene lost 3 bases, with 13 bases spanning the gap. The CDR3 has 13 amino acids.

This clonotype was seen repeatedly, ten times or more. The chain uses TRBV9 and TRBJ1-1, with 9 bases fitting TRBD1. V was pared by 4 bases and J by 1 base, with 5 bases of the junction left unmatched. The CDR3 spans 15 residues. Germline-derived CDR1 and CDR2 are SGDLS and YYNGEE. The CDR3 region is CASSSLTGGNTEAFF. CDR3 in DNA: TGTGCCAGCAGCTCATTGACAGGGGGGAACACTGAAGCTTTCTTT.

V is TRBV11-2 and J is TRBJ2-5; D might be TRBD1 (6 bases). Germline V gene data show CDR1 as SGHAT and CDR2 as FQNNGV. This CDR3 contains 14 residues. V lost 4 bases, J lost 2 bases, and 11 bases lay in between. CDR3 region: CASSSQTGQETQYF. CDR3 sequence (DNA): TGTGCCAGCAGCTCACAGACAGGTCAAGAGACCCAGTACTTC.

This clonotype showed up just a few times. The chain combines TRBV7-2 with TRBJ2-5; possible D gene TRBD2, 6 bases. V was shortened by 1 base and J by 5 bases, with 11 bases between the two germline ends. CDR1 SGHTA and CDR2 FQGNSA come from the germline V gene. The CDR3 is 14 amino acids. This CDR3 reads CASSLDGGRETQYF. Here the CDR3 DNA reads TGTGCCAGCAGCTTAGATGGGGGGAGGGAGACCCAGTACTTC.

There are many counts of this clonotype. This chain links TRBV7-9 with TRBJ2-1; TRBD2 agrees at 13 bases. CDR1 is SEHNR and CDR2 is FQNEAQ in the germline V gene (reference sequence). The CDR3 totals 16 residues. J was trimmed by 9 bases and V by 0 bases; bases with no gene match: 5. The chain's CDR3 is CASSLARLAGGLEQFF. For the CDR3, the DNA is TGTGCCAGCAGCTTAGCGCGACTAGCGGGAGGTCTTGAGCAGTTCTTC.

This rearrangement joins TRBV11-2 to TRBJ1-1; 7 positions match TRBD1. J lost 1 base, V lost 5 bases, and 7 bases had no gene match. CDR1 SGHAT and CDR2 FQNNGV come from the germline V gene. This CDR3 contains 15 residues. The CDR3 sequence is CASSPDRVGNTEAFF. The CDR3 DNA sequence: TGTGCCAGCAGCCCTGACAGGGTGGGGAACACTGAAGCTTTCTTT.

This clonotype was recorded at least ten times. This chain links TRBV15 with TRBJ1-4, with a possible D match to TRBD1 (6 bases). The CDR3 contains 15 residues. The germline V gene has CDR1 LNHNV and CDR2 YYDKDF (reference sequence). Deletions cut 6 bases from V and 0 bases from J, with 11 bases between. This chain's CDR3 is CATRERTATNEKLFF. CDR3 DNA sequence: TGTGCCACCAGAGAAAGGACAGCAACTAATGAAAAACTGTTTTTT.

The rearrangement links TRBV5-1 to TRBJ1-1, with unresolved D. V was clipped by 0 bases and J by 11 bases, with 14 bases between them. The CDR3 is 13 amino acids. CDR1 is SGHRS, CDR2 YFSETQ, per germline. In DNA form, the CDR3 reads TGCGCCAGCAGCTTGGCCGAGGGCCCCGGCGCTTTCTTT. It codes for CASSLAEGPGAFF. Full variable domain (outside the CDR3, taken from reference TRBV5-1 and TRBJ1-1): KAGVTQTPRYLIKTRGQQVTLSCSPISGHRSVSWYQQTPGQGLQFLFEYFSETQRNKGNFPGRFSGRQFSNSRSEMNVSTLELGDSALYLCASSLAEGPGAFFGQGTRLTVV.

This clonotype was seen only a few times. This chain connects TRBV19 to TRBJ1-3; 8 bases line up with TRBD1. The trim removed 5 bases at V and 0 bases at J, leaving 6 bases unmatched. The CDR3 extends over 16 amino acids. The germline V gene encodes CDR1 LNHDA and CDR2 SQIVND (reference sequence). The CDR3 nucleotides are TGTGCCAGTAGTCAACAGGGGGGACTCTCTGGAAACACCATATATTTT. This codes for CASSQQGGLSGNTIYF.

The CDR3 nucleotides read TGCAGTGTTACCGCAGGGGCCCACCAAGAGACCCAGTACTTC. Its translation is CSVTAGAHQETQYF. J is TRBJ2-5 and V is TRBV20-1, with D possibly being TRBD1 (6 bases). Trimming cost V 7 bases and J 0 bases, with 15 bases left between them. Germline lookup yields CDR1 DFQATT and CDR2 SNEGSKA (reference sequence). The CDR3 sequence is 14 residues long.